This T cell receptor beta chain derives from a study of T-cell reconstitution after alpha-beta-depleted transplantation in children. Worth noting for this clonotype: Antigen unknown.

Findings and limits, study-wide: Elevated TCRbeta diversity at day 60 was traced, in some patients, to surviving recipient T cells and thymic progenitors.

Trimming took 5 bases from V and 4 from J, leaving 15 bases between them. Looked up from germline, CDR1 is SGHRS and CDR2 is YFSETQ. This CDR3 comprises 14 residues. Unique molecular identifiers were built into the TCRbeta library. A single record per CDR3 protein comes from TCRdb applying MiXCR to the PCR reads. Of 800,000 to 1,000,000 distinct CDR3 sequences in the sample, around 30% were seen once. The starting material was PBMCs, mostly from graft donor cells, obtained 360 days after TCRalphabeta/CD19-depleted stem cell transplant. The TCR sequence derives from a boy under three years old who had a stem cell transplant for SCID, so the T cells may come from the graft donor. The genes are TRBV5-1 and TRBJ1-1; possible D gene TRBD1, 5 bases. The CDR3 nucleotides read TGCGCCAGCAGTCGACAGATGTGGGGCACTGAAGCTTTCTTT. It encodes CASSRQMWGTEAFF.